This is a list of T cell receptor beta chains from one sample in a study of CD8+ T cells in alopecia areata. Sequencing used immunoSEQ multiplex PCR; TCRdb keeps in-frame clones, though not all of them. Of 75,000 to 100,000 clones in the sample, 70% to 85% were seen once. The starting material was CD8+ T cells sorted from blood, obtained around week 44, from a patient treated with tofacitinib. All receptors derive from a human donor with alopecia areata. The CDR3 runs from the conserved cysteine through the conserved F or W.

TRBV27	TRBJ1-5	CASRGGINQPQHF
TRBV5-6	TRBJ1-1	CASSLGGSGTEAFF
TRBV5-1	TRBJ2-1	CASSLLYPARNEQFF
TRBV29-1	TRBJ2-1	CSVESPSGLTYNEQFF
TRBV29-1	TRBJ2-3	CSVSGNIQGLAVASDTQYF
TRBV19	TRBJ1-1	CASSMIVGATANTEAFF
TRBV7-9	TRBJ1-1	CASSLGENTEAFF
TRBV4-3	TRBJ2-4	CASSQGGGGVQYF
TRBV12-5	TRBJ1-5	CASGFSPIGDQPQHF
TRBV6-1	TRBJ1-2	CASSDVLGYGYTF
TRBV7-6	TRBJ2-7	CASSPEAGRSSYEQYF
TRBV15	TRBJ1-3	CATSRDSGNTIYF
TRBV5-6	TRBJ1-5	CASSYRKNSNQPQHF
TRBV7-9	TRBJ2-7	CASSLISGADEQYF
TRBV11-2	TRBJ2-3	CASSRDLAGGRRDTQYF
TRBV5-6	TRBJ2-2	CASSLALSGELFF
TRBV9	TRBJ2-7	CASSPGQGPAQYF